These T cell receptor beta chains were read from a single sample in a study of technical replicates of blood from a few donors. Data came from immunoSEQ multiplex PCR; TCRdb stores just in-frame clones and leaves some out. The sample holds 100,000 or so clones; just under 95% are singletons and the top ten take 0.2% to 0.25%. Sequencing input: T cells isolated from PBMCs. These receptors originate from a human donor in good health. Both conserved end residues are part of each CDR3. The order of the fields is D gene, J gene, V gene, clone size, CDR3 protein, CDR3 DNA. A D gene is named only where the DNA matches it firmly. For some rows the clone size is stated as once, few or many, or as a class when expanded; others skip it.

D gene: NA
J gene: TRBJ1-5
V gene: TRBV18
clone size: NA
CDR3 protein: CASSPTVESNQPQHF
CDR3 DNA: TGTGCCAGCTCACCGACAGTGGAGAGCAATCAGCCCCAGCATTTT

D gene: NA
J gene: TRBJ1-2
V gene: TRBV5-4
clone size: NA
CDR3 protein: CASGTETTALYGYTF
CDR3 DNA: TGTGCCAGCGGAACCGAAACGACAGCACTCTATGGCTACACCTTC

D gene: NA
J gene: TRBJ1-2
V gene: TRBV9
clone size: NA
CDR3 protein: CASSQTAYGYTF
CDR3 DNA: TGTGCCAGCAGCCAGACAGCCTATGGCTACACCTTC

D gene: TRBD1
J gene: TRBJ2-7
V gene: TRBV5-1
clone size: NA
CDR3 protein: CASSLAQGQGLVVYEQYF
CDR3 DNA: TGCGCCAGCAGCTTGGCCCAGGGACAGGGTCTAGTAGTCTACGAGCAGTACTTC

D gene: NA
J gene: TRBJ2-4
V gene: TRBV5-1
clone size: NA
CDR3 protein: CASSLGDRSLINIQYF
CDR3 DNA: TGCGCCAGCAGCTTGGGCGACAGGTCCCTAATAAACATTCAGTACTTC

D gene: NA
J gene: TRBJ2-1
V gene: TRBV19
clone size: NA
CDR3 protein: CASSSFGSTRKNEQFF
CDR3 DNA: TGTGCCAGTAGTTCCTTCGGGAGCACTCGTAAGAATGAGCAGTTCTTC

D gene: NA
J gene: TRBJ2-1
V gene: TRBV30
clone size: NA
CDR3 protein: CAWNFFGSQGFFF
CDR3 DNA: TGTGCCTGGAATTTCTTCGGGTCGCAGGGGTTTTTCTTC

D gene: NA
J gene: TRBJ2-1
V gene: TRBV5-8
clone size: NA
CDR3 protein: CASSFAGVLYNEQFF
CDR3 DNA: TGTGCCAGCAGCTTTGCAGGGGTCCTCTACAATGAGCAGTTCTTC

D gene: NA
J gene: TRBJ2-5
V gene: TRBV28
clone size: once
CDR3 protein: CASNNRGGETQYF
CDR3 DNA: TGTGCCAGCAACAATAGGGGGGGCGAGACCCAGTACTTC

D gene: TRBD1
J gene: TRBJ2-7
V gene: TRBV6-5
clone size: NA
CDR3 protein: CASSYYTGVGYEQYF
CDR3 DNA: TGTGCCAGCAGTTACTATACAGGGGTGGGCTACGAGCAGTACTTC

D gene: NA
J gene: TRBJ2-2
V gene: TRBV29-1
clone size: NA
CDR3 protein: CSVGPGTGELFF
CDR3 DNA: TGCAGCGTTGGGCCAGGGACCGGGGAGCTGTTTTTT

D gene: NA
J gene: TRBJ2-1
V gene: TRBV11-2
clone size: NA
CDR3 protein: CASSLDRIAVNEQFF
CDR3 DNA: TGTGCCAGCAGCTTAGACAGGATTGCTGTCAATGAGCAGTTCTTC

D gene: NA
J gene: TRBJ2-7
V gene: TRBV11-2
clone size: NA
CDR3 protein: CASSHTGNEQYF
CDR3 DNA: TGTGCCAGCAGCCACACAGGGAACGAGCAGTACTTC

D gene: NA
J gene: TRBJ2-7
V gene: TRBV28
clone size: NA
CDR3 protein: CASRKAGAAYEQYF
CDR3 DNA: TGTGCCAGCAGGAAGGCAGGGGCCGCCTACGAGCAGTACTTC

D gene: TRBD1
J gene: TRBJ2-7
V gene: TRBV15
clone size: NA
CDR3 protein: CATSRVRGQGSEQYF
CDR3 DNA: TGTGCCACCAGCAGGGTCCGAGGACAGGGGAGCGAGCAGTACTTC

D gene: TRBD1
J gene: TRBJ1-1
V gene: TRBV14
clone size: NA
CDR3 protein: CASSPATGSTEAFF
CDR3 DNA: TGTGCCAGCAGCCCCGCGACAGGGAGCACTGAAGCTTTCTTT

D gene: NA
J gene: TRBJ2-6
V gene: TRBV28
clone size: NA
CDR3 protein: CASSLVGGGSGANVLTF
CDR3 DNA: TGTGCCAGCAGTTTAGTGGGAGGGGGCTCTGGGGCCAACGTCCTGACTTTC

D gene: TRBD1
J gene: TRBJ2-7
V gene: TRBV29-1
clone size: NA
CDR3 protein: CSVARDRGSYEQYF
CDR3 DNA: TGCAGCGTTGCGCGTGACAGGGGTTCCTACGAGCAGTACTTC

D gene: TRBD1
J gene: TRBJ1-2
V gene: TRBV5-1
clone size: NA
CDR3 protein: CASSLGTGEGYTF
CDR3 DNA: TGCGCCAGCAGCTTGGGGACAGGAGAGGGCTACACCTTC

D gene: NA
J gene: TRBJ1-4
V gene: TRBV19
clone size: NA
CDR3 protein: CASSQRPVRGEKLFF
CDR3 DNA: TGTGCCAGTAGCCAACGGCCAGTCAGGGGTGAAAAACTGTTTTTT

D gene: NA
J gene: TRBJ1-5
V gene: TRBV28
clone size: once
CDR3 protein: CASSLRGGYSNQPQHF
CDR3 DNA: TGTGCCAGCAGTTTAAGGGGGGGCTATAGCAATCAGCCCCAGCATTTT

D gene: NA
J gene: TRBJ1-1
V gene: TRBV29-1
clone size: NA
CDR3 protein: CSGVFSGDAFF
CDR3 DNA: TGCAGCGGGGTCTTCTCAGGTGATGCTTTCTTT

D gene: TRBD2
J gene: TRBJ2-2
V gene: TRBV5-1
clone size: NA
CDR3 protein: CASSASGGSGELFF
CDR3 DNA: TGCGCCAGCAGTGCGAGCGGGGGGTCCGGGGAGCTGTTTTTT

D gene: NA
J gene: TRBJ2-7
V gene: TRBV18
clone size: NA
CDR3 protein: CASSQAYPYEQYF
CDR3 DNA: TGTGCCAGCTCCCAGGCATACCCCTACGAGCAGTACTTC